This TCR beta chain was observed in a study of T-cell memory formation after mild COVID-19 (TCRdb year 2021). For the study in its entirety: TCR sequence clusters from the two donors were found to be largely donor specific. In a couple of donors, T-cell clones that expanded and contracted after mild COVID-19 were tracked by sequencing TCRalpha and TCRbeta repertoires over time. Two young, previously healthy adult volunteers, one female and one male, were included in the cohort.

Ficoll-Paque density gradient centrifugation was used to isolate PBMCs. Sequenced using an Illumina NovaSeq 6000. cDNA libraries for TCRalpha and TCRbeta were prepared by 5'RACE using constant-segment primers, with sample barcodes and unique molecular identifiers added. Trizol reagent was used to extract RNA from every sample. The libraries were amplified in two PCR steps, and the second step added a second sample barcode and Illumina TruSeq adapters. Sequencing of libraries was performed on an Illumina NovaSeq with 2 x 150 bp paired-end reads. As for how the authors treated the data: Demultiplexing of reads and collapsing into UMI-guided consensus sequences were performed with migec v1.2.7. Using mixcr v2.1.11, UMI consensuses were aligned to TRA and TRB V and J templates and then assembled into clonotypes. A clonotype was counted as expanded or contracted only if both edgeR and NoisET called the change significant, with noise models trained on biological replicates. edgeR calls used a false discovery rate-adjusted p below 0.01 and a log2 fold-change threshold of 1. As an exploratory analysis of dynamics, max-normalized trajectories of the 1000 most abundant clonotypes were examined with PCA combined with hierarchical clustering. Separately sequenced CD4+ and CD8+ repertoires were used to assign a CD4 or CD8 phenotype to each responding clone. TCRdb handled the public reads itself, with Q25 trimming in fastp and clone calling in MiXCR, and kept productive beta chains. Each CDR3 protein gets just one entry, which takes the most common genes and DNA from the rows behind it. The authors' filters were not applied to this entry. The table for this sample lists approximately 60,000 distinct CDR3 sequences; more than 8% of them were counted only once. Jointly, the top ten make up about 1.1% of the sample.

The CDR3 sequence holds 15 residues, the cysteine and phenylalanine included. CDR3 DNA only is kept here, 45 bases in frame from base 1. The germline V end is reduced by 3 bases and the J end by 10 bases; junction bases left unmatched: 13. For CDR1 and CDR2, the germline V gene lists SGHRS and YFSETQ. This clonotype has a count of ten or more. Its cognate antigen has yet to be identified. No base qualities exist here, and no much larger clone lies one base off it. Results and caveats for the whole study, not just this receptor: Only a couple of mild cases were covered in the study, and larger cohorts including severe cases with pre-infection samples were considered necessary. Some responding clones were detected in pre-infection memory, suggesting pre-existing cross-reactive memory T cells joined the SARS-CoV-2 response. From day 15 to 85, contracting clones showed balanced CD4/CD8 phenotypes, whereas a second wave of clones that expanded from day 15 to 37 leaned towards CD4+. Contracting CD4+ clones turned up mainly in the CM and EM memory subsets, whereas EMRA was where CD8+ clones were enriched. SARS-CoV-2 specificity was not confirmed for the second-wave clones peaking on day 37.

The sequenced sample consisted of PBMCs or a T cell subset sorted from them (not recorded which). The sequence was obtained from a man aged 18 to 30 who had mild COVID-19 (a few samples of this study predate the infection). The sample titles of this study are shuffled in the database, so cell type and time point are left out; the donor was told from shared clones. Recombination joined TRBV5-1 with TRBJ2-5; 9 middle bases align to TRBD1. The DNA sequence follows: TGCGCCAGCAGCTCCGGGACAGGGATTATTGGAGTCCAGTACTTC. This translates into CASSSGTGIIGVQYF.